What follows describes a single TCR beta chain. Antigen specificity is unknown. A much larger clone lies a single base off, so this may be a read error. V lost 6 bases to trimming and J lost 3 bases, with 12 bases between them. This CDR3 contains 14 residues. From germline, CDR1 is LNHDA and CDR2 SQIVND (reference sequence). The data originate from a study of Graves' ophthalmopathy and Graves' hyperthyroidism. The study, taken as a whole, reports: Most thyroid clonotypes with frequency above 0.001 were detected in blood too. Ophthalmopathy versus stable hyperthyroidism: 13-signature model gave about 87% sensitivity, roughly 81% specificity.

TCR beta CDR3 regions were amplified from RNA transcripts. HTBI primers were employed in first-round RT-PCR, then a second-round multiplex PCR followed. TCRdb reprocessed the multiplex PCR reads via MiXCR and lists one record per CDR3 protein. The sample records around 1,000,000 distinct CDR3 sequences, 35% to 45% being singletons. The authors enrolled newly diagnosed hyperthyroidism patients aged 18 to 65 with under 2 months' duration. Additional autoimmune diseases, uncontrolled infections, pregnancy or lactation disqualified patients. The sample was peripheral blood or thyroid tissue (not recorded which). This chain connects TRBV19 to TRBJ1-3; D remains unclear. This receptor was identified in an adult man with Graves' hyperthyroidism. Written as DNA, the CDR3 is TGTGCCAGTAGGCCCGGACGGGTTGGAAACACCATATATTTT. Protein sequence: CASRPGRVGNTIYF.